A single T cell receptor (beta chain) is shown here with its context. This CDR3 comprises 13 residues. Per germline, CDR1 SGHTA and CDR2 FQGNSA. V was pared by 10 bases and J by 4 bases, with 13 bases between. This table comes from immunoSEQ multiplex PCR, and its TCRdb copy is limited to in-frame clones, with some not included. The repertoire consists of roughly 50,000 clones, with about 88% occurring once and the leading ten covering about 8.1%. The data stem from a study of T cell clones after liver transplantation. The material was CD4+ T cells from blood, obtained before liver transplant. The chain combines TRBV7-2 with TRBJ2-2; either TRBD1 or TRBD2 may fit D (6 bases each). The TCR originated in a human donor who received a liver transplant. CDR3: CATRRDTTGELFF. The CDR3, as DNA: TGTGCCACTCGGAGGGACACCACCGGGGAGCTGTTTTTT. The full variable domain, with the rest looked up from reference TRBV7-2 and TRBJ2-2, is GAGVSQSPSNKVTEKGKDVELRCDPISGHTALYWYRQSLGQGLEFLIYFQGNSAPDKSGLPSDRFSAERTGGSVSTLTIQRTQQEDSAVYLCATRRDTTGELFFGEGSRLTVL.